This passage covers 17 T cell receptor beta chains from one sample sequenced in a study of prognosis after radiotherapy for stage I lung cancer. Genomic DNA was subjected to two-round multiplex PCR for amplification of TCR beta CDR3. Each TRBV and TRBJ gene had its own primer in the first PCR round. Using its own MiXCR run on the multiplex PCR reads, TCRdb lists one record per CDR3 protein. The sample includes fewer than 40,000 distinct CDR3 sequences, 25% to 40% of them seen just once. The sequences come from PBMCs, collected before or after stereotactic body radiation therapy (not recorded which). The receptors here all came from a donor at least 50 years old with non-small cell lung cancer.

The chain uses TRBV9 and TRBJ2-7; a possible D gene is TRBD2 (6 bases). CDR3 size: 16 residues. Trimming shortened V by 3 bases and J by 0 bases, and 16 bases separated the two germline ends. Looked up from germline, CDR1 is SGDLS and CDR2 is YYNGEE. In nucleotides, the CDR3 is TGTGCCAGCAGCGAGAGGCCTAGCGCCTTCTCCTACGAGCAGTACTTC. It is translated as CASSERPSAFSYEQYF.

This clonotype came up many times. V and J are TRBV28 and TRBJ2-7; D is unresolved. CDR3 length: 10 amino acids. Germline lookup yields CDR1 MDHEN and CDR2 SYDVKM. Trimming shortened V by 5 bases and J by 7 bases, and 6 bases separated the two germline ends. In nucleotides, the CDR3 is TGTGCCAGCAGTAGGCGGGAGCAGTACTTC. It codes for CASSRREQYF.

Points on this clonotype: The germline gene is not matched at one end of the junction; a read error may be the cause. The genes are TRBV7-2 and TRBJ2-7; no definite D call. CDR3 length equals 14 residues. CDR1 and CDR2 (germline): SGHTA, FQGNSA. Here the CDR3 DNA reads TGTGCCTGCAGCTTAACGTTAAGATCCTACGAGCAGTACTTC. As protein: CACSLTLRSYEQYF.

This clonotype is medium-sized by share. This sequence joins TRBV19 and TRBJ1-6, with unresolved D. The germline CDR1 and CDR2 sequences are LNHDA and SQIVND (reference sequence). Trimming removed 5 bases from V and 11 bases from J, with 13 bases in between. The CDR3 covers 13 residues. The CDR3 loop is CASSPEIQAPLHF. The CDR3, as DNA: TGTGCCAGTAGTCCTGAGATTCAGGCACCCCTCCACTTT.

This clonotype was counted ten times or more. This rearrangement joins TRBV27 to TRBJ1-5; a weak D match, TRBD1 (5 bases). CDR1 and CDR2 from the germline V gene are MNHEY and SMNVEV (reference sequence). The CDR3 extends over 13 amino acids. With 2 bases removed from V and 6 bases from J, the gap between germline ends came to 8 bases. The CDR3 reads CASSLKGFQPQHF. The CDR3 DNA sequence: TGTGCCAGCAGTTTAAAGGGGTTTCAGCCCCAGCATTTT.

The sample holds one count of this clonotype. V and J are TRBV28 and TRBJ1-1; no reliable D call. Germline values: CDR1 MDHEN, CDR2 SYDVKM. The CDR3 contains 17 residues. The V end was cut by 3 bases, the J end by 5 bases, with 22 bases between. CDR3 sequence: CASSFRAPHKGGTEAFF. CDR3 bases: TGTGCCAGCAGTTTTCGGGCCCCTCATAAGGGTGGGACTGAAGCTTTCTTT.

This clonotype was detected ten times or more. The V and J genes are TRBV6-1 and TRBJ2-3; TRBD2 might be the D (5 bases). The CDR3 runs to 13 residues. With 6 bases removed from V and 6 bases from J, the gap between germline ends came to 13 bases. Germline V gene lookup returns CDR1 MNHNS and CDR2 SASEGT. CDR3: CASSAEAGDTQYF. The CDR3 region has the DNA TGTGCCAGCAGCGCGGAGGCCGGCGATACGCAGTATTTT.

This clonotype occurred many times. The J gene is TRBJ1-6, the V gene TRBV5-1; possibly TRBD1 for D (6 bases). CDR1 and CDR2 (germline): SGHRS, YFSETQ. V was cut by 7 bases and J by 6 bases, with 20 bases left in between. The CDR3 sequence is 16 residues long. The CDR3 coding sequence is TGCGCCAGCTCCCGCTCGACCACAGGGATTAATTCACCCCTCCACTTT. Translated, it gives CASSRSTTGINSPLHF.

This clonotype is a singleton in its sample. The conserved phenylalanine or tryptophan normally closing the CDR3 is absent here, so this likely arose from a read error. The CDR3: CASILPPDQPQHS. The DNA for the CDR3 is TGTGCCAGCATCCTTCCGCCGGATCAGCCCCAGCATTCT. The chain links TRBV6-1 to TRBJ1-5; no clear D gene. CDR1 MNHNS and CDR2 SASEGT come from the germline V gene. V dropped 7 bases and J dropped 5 bases, with 12 bases sitting between them. The CDR3 contains 13 residues.

This clonotype was seen many times. This chain uses TRBV5-1 with TRBJ1-5, with a weak D call TRBD1 (6 bases). CDR1 is SGHRS and CDR2 is YFSETQ in the germline V gene. This CDR3 region has 15 residues. Trimming stripped 0 bases from V and 2 bases from J, with 9 bases between. CDR3 bases: TGCGCCAGCAGCTTGGAGCCAGGGGGCAATCAGCCCCAGCATTTT. It yields the protein CASSLEPGGNQPQHF. Filled out from reference TRBV5-1 and TRBJ1-5, the complete variable domain reads KAGVTQTPRYLIKTRGQQVTLSCSPISGHRSVSWYQQTPGQGLQFLFEYFSETQRNKGNFPGRFSGRQFSNSRSEMNVSTLELGDSALYLCASSLEPGGNQPQHFGDGTRLSIL.

This clonotype occurred many times. The chain joins TRBV20-1 to TRBJ1-1, with 7 nucleotides matching TRBD1. V lost 3 bases to trimming and J lost 5 bases; unmatched junction nucleotides: 3. Germline V gene data show CDR1 as DFQATT and CDR2 as SNEGSKA (reference sequence). CDR3 size: 12 residues. The CDR3 region has the DNA TGCAGTGCTAGTAGGGGGCGGACTGAAGCTTTCTTT. Protein sequence: CSASRGRTEAFF.

This clonotype was observed many times. The genes are TRBV5-1 and TRBJ1-3; tentative D call: TRBD1 (6 bases). CDR1 is SGHRS, CDR2 YFSETQ, per germline. This CDR3 is 15 amino acids long. Trimming removed 4 bases at V and 0 bases at J, with 11 bases between. The CDR3 DNA reads TGCGCCAGCAGCCCGGACAGTACCTCTGGAAACACCATATATTTT. Residues: CASSPDSTSGNTIYF.

V is TRBV12-3 or TRBV12-4 and J is TRBJ1-2; possibly TRBD1 for D (6 bases). V lost 5 bases to trimming and J lost 7 bases, with 14 bases between them. This CDR3 region has 13 residues. The CDR3 nucleotides are TGTGCCAGCAGTCGGGACATCCACCCTGGCTACACCTTC. Protein sequence: CASSRDIHPGYTF.

At least ten counts were recorded for this clonotype. V is TRBV7-9 and J is TRBJ2-3, with D possibly TRBD2 on 5 matching bases. Germline V CDR1 and CDR2: SEHNR, FQNEAQ (reference sequence). V dropped 1 base and J dropped 3 bases, with 11 bases sitting between them. The CDR3 is made up of 15 amino acids. The DNA of the CDR3 is TGTGCCAGCAGCTTAGTCCTAGCTGGTACAGATACGCAGTATTTT. Its protein is CASSLVLAGTDTQYF.

This clonotype was counted ten times or more. The V gene is TRBV30, the J gene TRBJ1-3; D unclear. Trimming stripped 5 bases from V and 0 bases from J, with 14 bases between. Germline loops: CDR1 GTSNPN, CDR2 SVGIG (reference sequence). The CDR3 contains 15 residues. CDR3 DNA: TGTGCCTGGCTACCGTGGCCTACCTCTGGAAACACCATATATTTT. Protein sequence: CAWLPWPTSGNTIYF.

The table lists this clonotype with many counts. The chain has TRBV30 and TRBJ2-7, with D perhaps assigned TRBD1 or TRBD2 (6 bases each). The germline V gene has CDR1 GTSNPN and CDR2 SVGIG (reference sequence). CDR3 length: 13 residues. V lost 2 bases, J lost 4 bases, and 12 bases lay in between. CDR3 in DNA: TGTGCCTGGAGTCACGGAGGGGGGTACGAGCAGTACTTC. Translation: CAWSHGGGYEQYF.

In its sample, this clonotype is medium-sized. The chain links TRBV5-1 to TRBJ2-3; 7 nucleotides align to TRBD1. CDR1 is SGHRS, CDR2 YFSETQ, per germline. V was clipped by 4 bases and J by 2 bases; unmatched bases: 4. The CDR3 has 14 amino acids. The CDR3 reads CASSPDRATDTQYF. CDR3 nucleotides: TGCGCCAGCAGCCCCGACAGGGCCACAGATACGCAGTATTTT.